The 23 T cell receptor beta chains below were found in one sample sequenced in a study of T cells in Graves' hyperthyroidism and ophthalmopathy. Amplification targeted TCR beta CDR3 regions from RNA transcripts. First-round RT-PCR with HTBI primers amplified the TCR CDR3 region. From the multiplex PCR reads, TCRdb called clonotypes with MiXCR, one entry per CDR3 protein. In the table there are approximately 600,000 distinct CDR3 sequences, about 14% of which are singletons. The sample comprised blood. These receptors were collected from a woman between 35 and 50 years old with Graves' ophthalmopathy.

This clonotype was detected ten times or more. The chain carries TRBV19 and TRBJ1-5; D remains ambiguous. Germline CDR1 LNHDA, CDR2 SQIVND (reference sequence). The CDR3 spans 13 residues. Trimming shortened V by 5 bases and J by 7 bases, and 12 bases separated the two germline ends. The CDR3 loop reads CASSAAHRQPQHF. CDR3 coding DNA: TGTGCCAGTAGTGCAGCCCACCGGCAGCCCCAGCATTTT.

This clonotype was recorded at least ten times. The rearrangement uses TRBV24-1 and TRBJ2-2; perhaps TRBD1 as D (5 bases). Trimming took 3 bases from V and 3 from J, leaving 13 bases between them. From germline, CDR1 is KGHDR and CDR2 SFDVKD. The CDR3 contains 16 residues. CDR3 nucleotides: TGTGCCACCAGTGATCGTGGTCAGGGCTACACCGGGGAGCTGTTTTTT. It codes for CATSDRGQGYTGELFF.

This clonotype was counted ten times or more. The rearrangement joins TRBV27 to TRBJ2-1; 7 bases agree with TRBD2. The CDR3 consists of 13 residues. Germline V gives CDR1 MNHEY, CDR2 SMNVEV (reference sequence). J gave up 8 bases and V 11 bases, and 12 bases lay outside the gene matches. The CDR3 coding sequence is TGTGCCGGAGCATGCCCAGGGAGGGATGAGCAGTTCTTC. Its translation: CAGACPGRDEQFF.

This clonotype was observed many times. CDR3 residues: CASSSYSSSGSYEQYF. In DNA, the CDR3 is TGTGCCAGCAGCTCATACTCTAGTAGCGGATCCTACGAGCAGTACTTC. The rearrangement joins TRBV11-1 to TRBJ2-7; perhaps TRBD2 as D (6 bases). Trimming took off 4 bases at V and 1 base at J, with 17 bases between the two ends. The CDR3 length is 16 residues. Germline V lookup: CDR1 SGHAT, CDR2 FQDESV (reference sequence).

A few counts support this clonotype. This chain connects TRBV24-1 to TRBJ2-5; maybe TRBD1 (5 bases). Looked up from germline, CDR1 is KGHDR and CDR2 is SFDVKD. There are 15 residues in the CDR3. V shed 0 bases and J shed 2 bases, with 9 bases lying between them. CDR3 in DNA: TGTGCCACCAGTGATTTGCAGGGCACTCAAGAGACCCAGTACTTC. The encoded protein is CATSDLQGTQETQYF.

The table lists this clonotype with many counts. The chain uses TRBV27 and TRBJ2-7; the match to TRBD2 covers 11 bases. V lost 7 bases to trimming and J lost 1 base; unmatched junction nucleotides: 6. CDR1 and CDR2 from the germline V gene are MNHEY and SMNVEV (reference sequence). The CDR3 consists of 15 residues. CDR3 protein: CASKMTSGVSYEQYF. CDR3 DNA sequence: TGTGCCAGCAAAATGACTAGCGGGGTATCCTACGAGCAGTACTTC.

This clonotype has only a few counts. The chain links TRBV7-9 to TRBJ2-5, with a weak D call TRBD2 (6 bases). Germline-derived CDR1 and CDR2 are SEHNR and FQNEAQ (reference sequence). The CDR3 has 15 amino acids. V lost 2 bases and J lost 1, with 11 bases in between. The CDR3 protein is CASSLRLATQETQYF. In DNA form, the CDR3 reads TGTGCCAGCAGCTTAAGGCTAGCGACCCAAGAGACCCAGTACTTC. Supplemented by reference TRBV7-9 and TRBJ2-5, the full variable domain reads DTGVSQNPRHKITKRGQNVTFRCDPISEHNRLYWYRQTLGQGPEFLTYFQNEAQLEKSRLLSDRFSAERPKGSFSTLEIQRTEQGDSAMYLCASSLRLATQETQYFGPGTRLLVL.

This clonotype came up many times. The J gene is TRBJ2-7, the V gene TRBV29-1, with 7 bases aligning to TRBD2. Germline trimming cut 8 bases from V and 7 bases from J; bases unmatched to any gene: 8. Germline V lookup: CDR1 SQVTM, CDR2 ANQGSEA. The CDR3 covers 11 residues. The CDR3 DNA follows: TGCAGCCTGTGGACGGGGGGTGAGCAGTACTTC. It is translated as CSLWTGGEQYF.

This clonotype was detected ten times or more. The V call is TRBV27, the J call TRBJ2-7; 10 bases match TRBD1. From germline, CDR1 is MNHEY and CDR2 SMNVEV (reference sequence). The CDR3 consists of 16 residues. The trim removed 3 bases at V and 5 bases at J, leaving 10 bases unmatched. Here the CDR3 reads CASSLRPGTGDHEQYF. CDR3 bases: TGTGCCAGCAGTTTGCGACCCGGGACAGGGGACCACGAGCAGTACTTC.

The chain uses TRBV15 and TRBJ1-1; D might be TRBD1 (6 bases). This CDR3 spans 15 amino acids. The V gene's germline CDR1 is LNHNV and CDR2 YYDKDF (reference sequence). Between the trimmed V and J ends, which lost 5 bases and 4 bases, there was a span of 17 bases. The CDR3 spells CATSRPDSRPTEAFF. DNA for the CDR3: TGTGCCACCAGCCGCCCGGACAGTCGGCCCACTGAAGCTTTCTTT.

The J gene is TRBJ2-7, the V gene TRBV20-1; D possibly corresponds to TRBD2 (5 bases). Trimming took off 3 bases at V and 2 bases at J, with 11 bases between the two ends. The germline V gene encodes CDR1 DFQATT and CDR2 SNEGSKA (reference sequence). The CDR3 loop spans 13 amino acids. This CDR3 reads CSARGSGTYEQYF. In DNA form, the CDR3 reads TGCAGTGCTAGGGGTTCGGGGACCTACGAGCAGTACTTC.

This clonotype was counted ten times or more. This chain joins TRBV2 and TRBJ2-5; D may be TRBD2 (5 bases). Germline V gene data show CDR1 as SNHLY and CDR2 as FYNNEI. V dropped 4 bases and J dropped 5 bases, with 11 bases sitting between them. This CDR3 is built from 13 residues. The CDR3 bases are TGTGCCAGCAGTGGGACTCCCAGGGAGACCCAGTACTTC. Protein: CASSGTPRETQYF.

This clonotype was recorded many times. A read error may account for a junction end that differs from germline. The chain employs TRBV15 and TRBJ1-1, with D hard to call. In germline, CDR1 is LNHNV, CDR2 YYDKDF (reference sequence). The CDR3 consists of 14 residues. The CDR3 protein is CATSRGAPKTGAFF. The CDR3 region has the DNA TGTGCCACCAGCAGAGGGGCCCCCAAAACTGGAGCTTTCTTT.

Worth noting for this clonotype: This sequence may be a read error, since a much larger clone differs from it by one base. This rearrangement joins TRBV12-5 to TRBJ1-5; D may be TRBD1 (6 bases). CDR3 length equals 15 residues. Germline values: CDR1 LGHNT, CDR2 FRNRAP. Between the trimmed V and J ends, which lost 1 base and 2 bases, there was a span of 9 bases. CDR3 nucleotides: TGTGCTAGTGGTTTGGGGGGGGCAGGCAATCAGCCCCAGCATTTT. This codes for CASGLGGAGNQPQHF.

This chain joins TRBV2 and TRBJ2-5; no reliable D call. Trimming pared 4 bases from V and 1 base from J, leaving 10 bases between. The CDR3 consists of 14 residues. Germline lookup yields CDR1 SNHLY and CDR2 FYNNEI. The DNA for the CDR3 is TGTGCCAGCAGTGGTTTTCAGAGCCAAGAGACCCAGTACTTC. This sequence encodes CASSGFQSQETQYF.

This clonotype was counted at least ten times. The chain is built from TRBV7-2 and TRBJ2-5, with D maybe TRBD2 (6 bases). The CDR3 runs 14 residues. The V gene's germline CDR1 is SGHTA and CDR2 FQGNSA. V was pared by 2 bases and J by 3 bases, with 10 bases between. The DNA for the CDR3 is TGTGCCAGCAGCTTACGGTGGGGGGAAGAGACCCAGTACTTC. Protein: CASSLRWGEETQYF.

There are many counts of this clonotype. The rearrangement links TRBV9 to TRBJ2-2; D is perhaps TRBD1 or TRBD2 (5 bases each). The germline CDR1 and CDR2 sequences are SGDLS and YYNGEE. Trimming shortened V by 3 bases and J by 6 bases, and 12 bases separated the two germline ends. This CDR3 region has 14 residues. CDR3 loop: CASSEGTGAGELFF. In DNA, the CDR3 is TGTGCCAGCAGCGAGGGGACCGGGGCCGGGGAGCTGTTTTTT.

This clonotype occurred many times. The CDR3 nucleotides read TGTGCCAGCAGTTATGGGACTGCCACCGGGGAGCTGTTTTTT. Protein sequence: CASSYGTATGELFF. The rearrangement joins TRBV27 to TRBJ2-2, with D perhaps matching TRBD2 (6 bases). Trimming cost V 4 bases and J 4 bases, with 10 bases left between them. CDR1 and CDR2 (germline): MNHEY, SMNVEV (reference sequence). The CDR3 sequence is 14 residues long.

The chain is built from TRBV7-2 and TRBJ2-7, with 7 bases aligning to TRBD2. Germline CDR1 and CDR2: SGHTA and FQGNSA. The CDR3 spans 15 residues. V trimming: 4 bases; J trimming: 0 bases; junction bases outside the gene matches: 6. The CDR3 sequence: CASSSGLVSSYEQYF. The CDR3 DNA sequence: TGTGCCAGCAGCTCCGGACTAGTGAGCTCCTACGAGCAGTACTTC.

The chain carries TRBV6-1 and TRBJ1-5, with D perhaps TRBD1 (6 bases). With 2 bases removed from V and 6 bases from J, the gap between germline ends came to 14 bases. CDR1 is MNHNS and CDR2 is SASEGT in the germline V gene. The CDR3 totals 15 residues. The CDR3 nucleotides read TGTGCCAGCAGTGAATGGGGGCTCGTCGGTCAGCCCCAGCATTTT. It encodes CASSEWGLVGQPQHF.

This clonotype has ten or more counts. The chain uses TRBV24-1 and TRBJ1-5, with a tentative D call TRBD1 (5 bases). The CDR3 is made up of 13 amino acids. V dropped 5 bases and J dropped 4 bases, with 8 bases sitting between them. Germline CDR1 KGHDR, CDR2 SFDVKD. The CDR3 reads CATSASGNQPQHF. CDR3 nucleotides: TGTGCCACCAGTGCATCAGGGAATCAGCCCCAGCATTTT.

Only a few counts were recorded for this clonotype. In DNA form, the CDR3 reads TGTGCCAGCAGGAAAGGACTAGCGGGAAGGGAGACCCAGTACTTC. It specifies CASRKGLAGRETQYF. This sequence joins TRBV6-1 and TRBJ2-5, with 12 bases fitting TRBD2. The CDR3 has 15 amino acids. Losses at the gene ends were 6 bases for V and 5 bases for J; bases not matched to a gene: 7. Germline V gene data show CDR1 as MNHNS and CDR2 as SASEGT.

This clonotype was detected many times. The chain is built from TRBV28 and TRBJ2-3; 8 nucleotides line up with TRBD1. This CDR3 has 19 residues. Germline CDR1 is MDHEN and CDR2 is SYDVKM. Unmatched junction bases numbered 19, after V lost 6 bases and J lost 2 bases. The CDR3 loop reads CASSSGTGLPPPHTDTQYF. The CDR3, as DNA: TGTGCCAGCAGCTCCGGGACAGGTCTCCCCCCCCCCCACACAGATACGCAGTATTTT.